This TCR beta chain was captured by sequencing in a study of metastatic and nonmetastatic thyroid tumors. Overall study: Both malignant and benign thyroid patients supplied peripheral blood and tumor or nodule tissue samples, across which the repertoires of these patients were then compared.

The junction had 7 bases not matched to a gene; V was cut back by 3 bases and J by 5 bases. This CDR3 contains 15 residues. This clone was seen ten or more times. TCRdb re-processed the PCR reads through MiXCR. Among about 39,000 clones listed, around 20% were seen once. There were no patients who had received any treatment before thyroid surgery. This chain connects TRBV12-3 or TRBV12-4 to TRBJ1-5; 7 positions match TRBD1. Sequenced input: blood. The origin of this receptor is a female donor with papillary thyroid cancer or a benign thyroid nodule (not recorded which). Some clones in this sample may be carry-over from other donors' samples. The CDR3 protein is CASSFYLTGDQPQHF. Here the CDR3 DNA reads TGTGCCAGCAGTTTCTATCTAACAGGGGATCAGCCCCAGCATTTT.